Sequencing of this T cell receptor (beta chain) was carried out in a study of blood T cell repertoires in COVID-19. Here immunoSEQ multiplex PCR was the method, and the copy in TCRdb shows in-frame clones only, minus some. Among about 65,000 clones listed, about 82% were seen once. The sequencing sample was made of peripheral blood. This receptor was obtained from a human donor in a cohort sampled during active COVID-19.

CDR3 in amino acids: CASSLDRGQPETQYF. The CDR3 nucleotides read TGTGCCAGCAGCTTGGACAGGGGACAGCCGGAGACCCAGTACTTC. V is TRBV5-4 and J is TRBJ2-5, with 7 bases identical to TRBD1. This CDR3 is 15 amino acids long. J was trimmed by 5 bases and V by 0 bases; bases with no gene match: 7. Per germline, CDR1 SGHNT and CDR2 YYREEE (reference sequence).